This T cell receptor (beta chain) was obtained from a study of T cell responses to AZD1222 COVID-19 vaccine. Generated by immunoSEQ multiplex PCR, the TCRdb table keeps only in-frame clones and is missing some. Here the sample spans some 80,000 clones, 60% to 85% being singletons. The study's findings and limits: Spike-specific TCRs gained breadth and depth after people received two AZD1222 doses.

Comment on this clone: Its antigen is not identified.

The V gene lost 4 bases and the J gene lost 5 bases, with 20 bases spanning the gap. This CDR3 has 16 residues. Germline CDR1 reads MNHNS; CDR2 reads SASEGT. The specimen was peripheral blood, collected 28 days after the second dose of the MenACWY control vaccine. The V call is TRBV6-1, the J call TRBJ2-5; possible D gene TRBD1, 6 bases. The TCR sequence derives from an adult who received the MenACWY meningococcal vaccine as a control. This CDR3 is CASSVNRDLSLETQYF. The CDR3 DNA follows: TGTGCCAGCAGTGTAAACAGGGATCTGAGTTTGGAGACCCAGTACTTC.